This TCR beta chain emerged from a study of response to subunit inactivated influenza vaccine. With regard to this clonotype: Its antigen remains unknown.

Study outcomes and limitations: After each seasonal influenza vaccination, few new T cells are recruited, the authors suggested.

TCRdb reprocessed the RT-PCR reads via MiXCR and lists one record per CDR3 protein. The table has 600,000 to 700,000 distinct CDR3 sequences, about 14% seen once. V dropped 8 bases and J dropped 6; count of bases not matched to a gene: 14. CDR3 length: 15 residues. The sequence was obtained from a man aged 50 to 59 who received an inactivated influenza vaccine. This chain links TRBV12-3 or TRBV12-4 with TRBJ2-7; 9 bases map to TRBD2. The material was PBMCs from blood, obtained 14 to 15 days before vaccination. Written as DNA, the CDR3 is TGTGCCAGCGGAACTTTAGCGGGAGTCGTGCTCGAGCAGTACTTC. It specifies CASGTLAGVVLEQYF.